This T cell receptor beta chain was documented in a study of cytomegalovirus exposure and HLA in healthy donors. The study's findings and limits: For TCR beta chains, V- and J-gene trimming was later linked to a missense DCLRE1C variant.

The V gene lost 5 bases and the J gene lost 5 bases, with 11 bases spanning the gap. The CDR3 totals 13 residues. CDR1 is SGHRS, CDR2 YFSETQ, per germline. Regarding this clone: Its antigen remains unidentified.

PCR employed 60 Vbeta and 13 Jbeta primers. TCRdb's table, derived via immunoSEQ multiplex PCR, lists solely in-frame clones and lacks some. The sample lists 200,000 to 250,000 clones, about four fifths occurring once. The material sequenced was PBMCs. The J gene is TRBJ2-1, the V gene TRBV5-1, with TRBD1 as a possible D gene (5 bases). This TCR came from a woman in her thirties or forties in good health and CMV-seropositive. CDR3 region: CASSYTGHNEQFF. The CDR3 region has the DNA TGCGCCAGCAGTTATACAGGACACAATGAGCAGTTCTTC.